The 5 T cell receptor beta chains given below trace back to one sample, sequenced in a study of blood T cells in healthy people across ages. Next came a second PCR, run for 7 to 11 cycles, which used a sample-barcoded 5' primer along with a J-beta primer mix. TCRdb independently ran MiXCR on the 5' RACE reads; one entry per CDR3 protein. The sample has around 1,800,000 distinct CDR3 sequences; roughly two fifths are singletons. Sequencing used blood. The receptors here all came from a human donor in good health.

The chain links TRBV5-1 to TRBJ2-3; D call uncertain. CDR3 length equals 14 residues. V gave up 2 bases and J gave up 6 bases, with 13 bases separating them. CDR1 and CDR2 (germline): SGHRS, YFSETQ. For the CDR3, the DNA is TGCGCCAGCAGCTTAGTTGGTGGGTTGGATACGCAGTATTTT. Translated, it gives CASSLVGGLDTQYF.

The rearrangement joins TRBV20-1 to TRBJ1-2; D gene ambiguous. This CDR3 contains 12 residues. Germline V lookup: CDR1 DFQATT, CDR2 SNEGSKA (reference sequence). V was pared by 3 bases and J by 8 bases, with 13 bases between. This CDR3 reads CSASQGSRGYTF. For the CDR3, the DNA is TGCAGTGCTAGTCAAGGATCGAGGGGCTACACCTTC.

This clonotype was detected only a few times. V is TRBV25-1 and J is TRBJ2-5; no clear D. Germline V CDR1 and CDR2: MGHDK, SYGVNS. Trimming left V 10 bases short and J 2 bases short, with 17 bases between. CDR3 length: 14 residues. CDR3 bases: TGTGCCACCTCGCCCCCTGGGCTACAAGAGACCCAGTACTTC. Residues: CATSPPGLQETQYF.

The V gene is TRBV7-2, the J gene TRBJ2-5; either TRBD1 or TRBD2 may supply D (5 bases each). The CDR3 runs to 14 residues. The V end lost 5 bases, the J end lost 7 bases, and 17 bases lay between the germline ends. Looked up from germline, CDR1 is SGHTA and CDR2 is FQGNSA. CDR3 amino acids: CASSAGLAAGTQYF. The CDR3, as DNA: TGTGCCAGCAGCGCAGGGCTAGCCGCAGGGACCCAGTACTTC.

The CDR3: CSTSQGREYGYTF. CDR3 bases: TGCAGCACCAGTCAGGGCAGAGAATATGGCTACACCTTC. The rearrangement joins TRBV29-1 to TRBJ1-2, with D perhaps TRBD1 (5 bases). CDR3 length: 13 residues. The ends were cut back, 8 bases at V and 5 bases at J, with 18 bases in the middle. Per germline, CDR1 SQVTM and CDR2 ANQGSEA. Looking up the rest from reference TRBV29-1 and TRBJ1-2 gives the full variable domain: SAVISQKPSRDICQRGTSLTIQCQVDSQVTMMFWYRQQPGQSLTLIATANQGSEATYESGFVIDKFPISRPNLTFSTLTVSNMSPEDSSIYLCSTSQGREYGYTFGSGTRLTVV.